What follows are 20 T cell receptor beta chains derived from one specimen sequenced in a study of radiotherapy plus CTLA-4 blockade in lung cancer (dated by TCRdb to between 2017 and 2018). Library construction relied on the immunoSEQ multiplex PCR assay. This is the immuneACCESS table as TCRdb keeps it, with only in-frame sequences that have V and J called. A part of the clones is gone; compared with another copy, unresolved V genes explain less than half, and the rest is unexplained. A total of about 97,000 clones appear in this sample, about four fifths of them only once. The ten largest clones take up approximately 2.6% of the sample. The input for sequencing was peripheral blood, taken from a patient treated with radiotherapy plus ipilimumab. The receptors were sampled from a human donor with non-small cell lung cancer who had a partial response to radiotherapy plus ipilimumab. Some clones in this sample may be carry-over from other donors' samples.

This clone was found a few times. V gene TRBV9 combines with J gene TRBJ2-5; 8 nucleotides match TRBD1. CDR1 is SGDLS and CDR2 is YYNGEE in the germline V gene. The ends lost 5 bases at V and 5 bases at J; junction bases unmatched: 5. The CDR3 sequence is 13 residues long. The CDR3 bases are TGTGCCAGCAGTCCAGGGGGCGGGGAGACCCAGTACTTC. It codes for CASSPGGGETQYF.

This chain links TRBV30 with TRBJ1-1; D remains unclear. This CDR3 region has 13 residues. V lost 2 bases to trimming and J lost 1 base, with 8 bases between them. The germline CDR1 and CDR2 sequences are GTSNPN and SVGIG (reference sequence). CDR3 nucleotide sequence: TGTGCCTGGAGTCTTTATCGGAACACTGAAGCTTTCTTT. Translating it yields CAWSLYRNTEAFF.

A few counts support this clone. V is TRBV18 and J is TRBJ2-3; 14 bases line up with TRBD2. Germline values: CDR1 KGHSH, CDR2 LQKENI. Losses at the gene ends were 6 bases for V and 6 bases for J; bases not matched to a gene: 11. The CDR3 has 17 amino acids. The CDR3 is CASSPWTSGRSEDTQYF. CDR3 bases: TGTGCCAGCTCCCCATGGACTAGCGGGAGGTCAGAGGATACGCAGTATTTT. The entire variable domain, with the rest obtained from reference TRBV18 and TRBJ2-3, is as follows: NAGVMQNPRHLVRRRGQEARLRCSPMKGHSHVYWYRQLPEEGLKFMVYLQKENIIDESGMPKERFSAEFPKEGPSILRIQQVVRGDSAAYFCASSPWTSGRSEDTQYFGPGTRLTVL.

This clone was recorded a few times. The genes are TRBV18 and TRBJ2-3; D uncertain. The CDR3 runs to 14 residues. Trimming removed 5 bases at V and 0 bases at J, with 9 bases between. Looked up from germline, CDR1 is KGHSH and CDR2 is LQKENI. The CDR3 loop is CASSALISTDTQYF. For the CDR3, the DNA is TGTGCCAGCTCAGCACTCATCAGCACAGATACGCAGTATTTT.

As DNA, the CDR3 is TGTGCCAGCAGTTACTCCCGGGAGGGGGACTATGGCTACACCTTC. It yields the protein CASSYSREGDYGYTF. The chain is built from TRBV6-5 and TRBJ1-2; possible D gene TRBD1, 6 bases. The CDR3 spans 15 residues. V lost 0 bases and J 3 bases, leaving 11 bases between the germline ends. Germline CDR1 and CDR2: MNHEY and SVGAGI.

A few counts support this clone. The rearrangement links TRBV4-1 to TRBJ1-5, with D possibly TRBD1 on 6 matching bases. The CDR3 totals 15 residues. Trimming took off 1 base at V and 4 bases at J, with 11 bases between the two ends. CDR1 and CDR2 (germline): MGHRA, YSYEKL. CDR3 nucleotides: TGCGCCAGCAGCCAAGTCGACAGGACAAATCAGCCCCAGCATTTT. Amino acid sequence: CASSQVDRTNQPQHF.

The CDR3 loop is CASSSRSGGLYNEQFF. In DNA, the CDR3 is TGTGCCAGCAGCTCCCGCTCGGGGGGGCTTTACAATGAGCAGTTCTTC. V gene TRBV9 combines with J gene TRBJ2-1; TRBD2 matches at 8 bases. Germline lookup yields CDR1 SGDLS and CDR2 YYNGEE. V gave up 4 bases and J gave up 4 bases; unmatched junction bases: 10. The CDR3 has 16 amino acids.

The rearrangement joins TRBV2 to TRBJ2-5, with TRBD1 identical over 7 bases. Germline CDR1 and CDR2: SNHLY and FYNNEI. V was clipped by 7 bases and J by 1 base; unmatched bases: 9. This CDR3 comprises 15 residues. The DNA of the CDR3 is TGTGCCAGCAAGTCCCAGGGACAGTCCCAAGAGACCCAGTACTTC. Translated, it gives CASKSQGQSQETQYF.

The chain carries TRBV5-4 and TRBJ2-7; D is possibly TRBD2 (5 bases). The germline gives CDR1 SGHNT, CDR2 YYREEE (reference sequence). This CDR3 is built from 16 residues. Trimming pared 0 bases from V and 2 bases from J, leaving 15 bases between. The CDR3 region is CASSLDEEGPPYEQYF. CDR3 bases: TGTGCCAGCAGCTTGGACGAAGAGGGTCCCCCCTACGAGCAGTACTTC.

CDR3 residues: CASRGGGEETQYF. In DNA form, the CDR3 reads TGTGCCAGCAGGGGGGGAGGGGAAGAGACCCAGTACTTC. This chain uses TRBV2 with TRBJ2-5, with TRBD2 matching over 7 bases. V lost 6 bases and J lost 3; bases outside the gene matches: 4. CDR1 is SNHLY, CDR2 FYNNEI, per germline. The CDR3 covers 13 residues.

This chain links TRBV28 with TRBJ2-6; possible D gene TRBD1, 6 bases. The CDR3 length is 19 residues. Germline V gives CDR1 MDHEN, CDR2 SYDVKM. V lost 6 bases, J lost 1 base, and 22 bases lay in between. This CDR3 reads CASRSRTAWFGSGANVLTF. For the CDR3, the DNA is TGTGCCAGCAGATCCCGGACAGCATGGTTCGGTTCTGGGGCCAACGTCCTGACTTTC.

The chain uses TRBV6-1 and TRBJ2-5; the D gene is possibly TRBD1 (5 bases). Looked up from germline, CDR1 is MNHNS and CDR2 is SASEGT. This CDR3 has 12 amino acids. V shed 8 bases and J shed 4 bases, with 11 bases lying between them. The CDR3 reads CASGPRGETQYF. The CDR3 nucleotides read TGTGCCAGCGGACCAAGGGGAGAGACCCAGTACTTC.

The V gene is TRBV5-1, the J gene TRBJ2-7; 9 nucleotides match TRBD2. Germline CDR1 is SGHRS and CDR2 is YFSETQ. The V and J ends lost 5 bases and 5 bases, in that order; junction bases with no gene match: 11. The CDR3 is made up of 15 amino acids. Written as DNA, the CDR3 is TGCGCCAGCAGGCCCTTTAGCGGGAGTCCCCACGAGCAGTACTTC. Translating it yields CASRPFSGSPHEQYF. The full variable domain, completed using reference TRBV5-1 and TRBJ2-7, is KAGVTQTPRYLIKTRGQQVTLSCSPISGHRSVSWYQQTPGQGLQFLFEYFSETQRNKGNFPGRFSGRQFSNSRSEMNVSTLELGDSALYLCASRPFSGSPHEQYFGPGTRLTVT.

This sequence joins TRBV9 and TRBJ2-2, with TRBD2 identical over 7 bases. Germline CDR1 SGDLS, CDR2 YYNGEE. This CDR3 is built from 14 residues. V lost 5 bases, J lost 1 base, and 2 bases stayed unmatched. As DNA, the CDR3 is TGTGCCAGCAGGACTAGCCTGAACACCGGGGAGCTGTTTTTT. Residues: CASRTSLNTGELFF.

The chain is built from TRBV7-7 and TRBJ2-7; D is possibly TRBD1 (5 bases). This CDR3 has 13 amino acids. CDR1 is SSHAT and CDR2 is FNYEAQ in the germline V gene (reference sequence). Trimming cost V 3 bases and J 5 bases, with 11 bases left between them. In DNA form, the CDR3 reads TGTGCCAGCAGCTTGGGCCAGGGAAACGAGCAGTACTTC. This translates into CASSLGQGNEQYF. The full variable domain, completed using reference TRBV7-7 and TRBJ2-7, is GAGVSQSPRYKVTKRGQDVTLRCDPISSHATLYWYQQALGQGPEFLTYFNYEAQPDKSGLPSDRFSAERPEGSISTLTIQRTEQRDSAMYRCASSLGQGNEQYFGPGTRLTVT.

CDR3 loop: CASSPTGLNEQYF. DNA of the CDR3: TGCGCCAGCAGCCCGACAGGGTTAAACGAGCAGTACTTC. The chain carries TRBV5-1 and TRBJ2-7; 7 nucleotides agree with TRBD1. From germline, CDR1 is SGHRS and CDR2 YFSETQ. The CDR3 runs 13 residues. After removal of 4 bases from V and 5 bases from J, the junction contained 6 bases not matched to a gene.

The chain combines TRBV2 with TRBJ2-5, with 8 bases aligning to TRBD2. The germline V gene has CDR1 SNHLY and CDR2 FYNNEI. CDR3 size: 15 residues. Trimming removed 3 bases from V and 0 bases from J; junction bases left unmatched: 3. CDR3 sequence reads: CASSEERGYQETQYF. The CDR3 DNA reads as TGTGCCAGCAGTGAGGAGCGGGGGTACCAAGAGACCCAGTACTTC.

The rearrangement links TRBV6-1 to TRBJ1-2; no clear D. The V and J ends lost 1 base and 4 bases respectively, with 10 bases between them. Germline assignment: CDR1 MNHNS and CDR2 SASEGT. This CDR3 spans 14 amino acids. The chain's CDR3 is CASSEEVSVYGYTF. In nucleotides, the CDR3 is TGTGCCAGCAGTGAAGAGGTCAGCGTCTATGGCTACACCTTC.

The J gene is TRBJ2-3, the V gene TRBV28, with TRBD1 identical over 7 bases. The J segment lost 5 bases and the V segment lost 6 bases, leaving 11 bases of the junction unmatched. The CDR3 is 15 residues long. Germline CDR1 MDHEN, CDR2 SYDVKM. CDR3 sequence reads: CASRARDSRGDTQYF. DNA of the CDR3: TGTGCCAGCAGGGCTCGGGACAGCAGGGGAGATACGCAGTATTTT.

The CDR3 region has the DNA TGTGCCAGCAGCAGGGGACAGTTCTACGAGCAGTACTTC. Translated, it gives CASSRGQFYEQYF. This rearrangement joins TRBV6-6 to TRBJ2-7, with 7 bases identical to TRBD1. Germline V gives CDR1 MNHNY, CDR2 SVGAGI (reference sequence). The CDR3 is made up of 13 amino acids. V was clipped by 6 bases and J by 3 bases; unmatched bases: 5.